What follows describes a single T cell receptor (beta chain). Antigen unknown. The CDR3 contains 16 residues. CDR1 KGHSH and CDR2 LQKENI come from the germline V gene. V lost 6 bases and J lost 2; bases outside the gene matches: 11. Treatment given: some 20 received Ad26.COV2.S at low or high dose, single or two shots; roughly five received placebo; per-sample allocation not given. Specimen acquisition occurred on day 63 following the initial vaccine or placebo injection. The shot given was an Ad26 vector that makes Wuhan-strain SARS-CoV-2 spike. This sample is drawn from a study of Ad26.COV2.S vaccination and SARS-CoV-2 variants. Study-wide context: Among those in the COV1001 Ad26.COV2.S trial arm was the donor. Administration of Ad26.COV2.S was intramuscular, either once or twice 56 days apart.

Regarding the study as a whole: Vaccinees reportedly had broad spike-specific CD8+ and CD4+ T cell responses.

Only in-frame clones appear in the TCRdb table, and some are missing; sequencing was by immunoSEQ multiplex PCR. The sample contains about 350,000 clones, 80% to 90% of which appear only once. The receptor was derived from a person aged 18-60 years who received the Ad26.COV2.S COVID-19 vaccine or a placebo. Material: peripheral blood, obtained in a trial of Ad26.COV2.S vaccine versus placebo. The rearrangement links TRBV18 to TRBJ2-3; 7 nucleotides line up with TRBD1. CDR3 in amino acids: CASSQERDSNTDTQYF. DNA for the CDR3: TGTGCCAGCTCCCAGGAGAGGGACAGTAACACAGATACGCAGTATTTT.